The 24 T cell receptor beta chains reported below all come from one sample, sequenced in a study of cytotoxic CD8 clonotypes in ibrutinib-treated CLL. The table came from immunoSEQ multiplex PCR; TCRdb's copy has only in-frame clones and leaves some out. This sample has some 130,000 clones; about three quarters occur once, and the top ten carry 4.5% to 6.5%. The sequences come from PBMCs, collected after 24 months of ibrutinib treatment. All receptors come from a human donor with chronic lymphocytic leukemia.

CDR3 nucleotide sequence: TGCAGCGTTGAGGGCAGGGGACTTAACTATGGCTACACCTTC. This sequence encodes CSVEGRGLNYGYTF. The V call is TRBV29-1, the J call TRBJ1-2, with D possibly matching TRBD1 (6 bases). This CDR3 has 14 amino acids. Germline V gene lookup returns CDR1 SQVTM and CDR2 ANQGSEA. V was trimmed by 3 bases and J by 1 base, leaving 12 bases between them.

The genes are TRBV19 and TRBJ1-3; D gene uncertain. Germline assignment: CDR1 LNHDA and CDR2 SQIVND (reference sequence). The length of the CDR3 is 16 residues. The V end lost 5 bases, the J end lost 0 bases, and 14 bases lay between the germline ends. The DNA for the CDR3 is TGTGCCAGTAGTCCTTGGGCACCCGGCTCTGGAAACACCATATATTTT. Translated, it gives CASSPWAPGSGNTIYF. Drawing the rest from reference TRBV19 and TRBJ1-3, the complete variable domain is DGGITQSPKYLFRKEGQNVTLSCEQNLNHDAMYWYRQDPGQGLRLIYYSQIVNDFQKGDIAEGYSVSREKKESFPLTVTSAQKNPTAFYLCASSPWAPGSGNTIYFGEGSWLTVV.

J is TRBJ1-4 and V is TRBV28; the D is unclear. Germline V gene data show CDR1 as MDHEN and CDR2 as SYDVKM. The CDR3 extends over 17 amino acids. With 3 bases removed from V and 7 bases from J, the gap between germline ends came to 21 bases. CDR3 amino acids: CASSFGFSGPLGEKLFF. CDR3 in DNA: TGTGCCAGCAGTTTTGGGTTCTCTGGCCCACTGGGTGAAAAACTGTTTTTT.

This clone was seen once. J is TRBJ2-2 and V is TRBV19, with 7 nucleotides matching TRBD1. The trim removed 6 bases at V and 6 bases at J, leaving 7 bases unmatched. This CDR3 region has 14 residues. Germline V gives CDR1 LNHDA, CDR2 SQIVND (reference sequence). Here the CDR3 DNA reads TGTGCCAGTAGGACAGGGTACCCGTCCGGGGAGCTGTTTTTT. Translating gives CASRTGYPSGELFF.

The chain is built from TRBV9 and TRBJ2-7; 7 nucleotides line up with TRBD1. This CDR3 has 14 residues. Trimming removed 0 bases from V and 6 bases from J; junction bases left unmatched: 6. CDR1 and CDR2 (germline): SGDLS, YYNGEE. CDR3 region: CASSVAGTDGEQYF. As DNA, the CDR3 is TGTGCCAGCAGCGTAGCCGGGACAGACGGCGAGCAGTACTTC.

The chain recombines TRBV5-1 with TRBJ2-5, with D unclear. With 5 bases removed from V and 0 bases from J, the gap between germline ends came to 5 bases. Germline CDR1 SGHRS, CDR2 YFSETQ. The CDR3 spans 12 residues. This chain's CDR3 is CASSADQETQYF. CDR3 coding DNA: TGCGCCAGCAGTGCAGACCAAGAGACCCAGTACTTC.

This clone appeared many times. This chain links TRBV28 with TRBJ2-7; TRBD2 agrees at 8 bases. Germline V gene data show CDR1 as MDHEN and CDR2 as SYDVKM. V was clipped by 7 bases and J by 2 bases; unmatched bases: 10. This CDR3 is 15 amino acids long. CDR3 DNA sequence: TGTGCCAGCAAGCGTCTGAGCGGGGGCCCCTACGAGCAGTACTTC. Translating it yields CASKRLSGGPYEQYF.

The V and J genes are TRBV19 and TRBJ2-1; 11 bases fit TRBD2. V lost 3 bases to trimming and J lost 2 bases; unmatched junction nucleotides: 3. The CDR3 loop spans 16 amino acids. The germline CDR1 and CDR2 sequences are LNHDA and SQIVND (reference sequence). The CDR3 protein is CASSMGTSGAYNEQFF. The CDR3 nucleotides read TGTGCCAGTAGTATGGGGACTAGCGGAGCCTACAATGAGCAGTTCTTC.

The chain has TRBV6-6 and TRBJ2-7; D gene unclear. The V gene's germline CDR1 is MNHNY and CDR2 SVGAGI (reference sequence). The CDR3 has 14 residues. V lost 2 bases to trimming and J lost 2 bases, with 10 bases between them. The CDR3 DNA reads TGTGCCAGCAGTTACCCCCTTGGGGCCTACGAGCAGTACTTC. It translates to CASSYPLGAYEQYF.

This clone was seen more than once but under ten times. This chain uses TRBV18 with TRBJ1-2; D is unresolved. The CDR3 has 15 residues. Germline V gene data show CDR1 as KGHSH and CDR2 as LQKENI. V was shortened by 0 bases and J by 8 bases, with 16 bases between the two germline ends. CDR3 sequence (DNA): TGTGCCAGCTCACCACCGGCCGACTCGGGTAAAGGCTACACCTTC. As protein: CASSPPADSGKGYTF.

In this sample, this clone turned up many times. The chain uses TRBV19 and TRBJ2-4; 14 bases align to TRBD2. Germline values: CDR1 LNHDA, CDR2 SQIVND (reference sequence). This CDR3 comprises 16 residues. The V and J ends lost 10 bases and 6 bases, in that order; junction bases with no gene match: 11. This chain's CDR3 is CATRPTSGRAPNIQYF. CDR3 sequence (DNA): TGTGCCACCCGGCCGACTAGCGGGAGGGCCCCAAACATTCAGTACTTC.

The chain joins TRBV7-2 to TRBJ2-5; 8 nucleotides agree with TRBD1. The CDR3 is 12 residues long. CDR1 is SGHTA and CDR2 is FQGNSA in the germline V gene. V lost 5 bases and J lost 14; bases outside the gene matches: 10. CDR3 in amino acids: CASSLGDRRLYF. DNA for the CDR3: TGTGCCAGCAGCCTAGGGGACAGGCGCCTTTACTTC.

This rearrangement joins TRBV6-1 to TRBJ1-1, with D unresolved. Looked up from germline, CDR1 is MNHNS and CDR2 is SASEGT. This CDR3 spans 13 amino acids. Trimming shortened V by 5 bases and J by 4 bases, and 11 bases separated the two germline ends. The CDR3 coding sequence is TGTGCCAGCAGTAGGTTGGAGGGCACTGAAGCTTTCTTT. Residues: CASSRLEGTEAFF.

This clone was picked up one time. The CDR3 here is CASSTRLAGGQETQYF. The CDR3 DNA reads TGTGCCAGTAGTACCCGACTAGCGGGAGGGCAGGAGACCCAGTACTTC. V usage is TRBV19 and J usage is TRBJ2-5, with 14 bases fitting TRBD2. Germline lookup yields CDR1 LNHDA and CDR2 SQIVND (reference sequence). The V gene end was trimmed by 4 bases and the J gene end by 5 bases; junction bases not matched to a gene: 6. The CDR3 runs to 16 residues. Variable domain in full (rest from reference TRBV19 and TRBJ2-5): DGGITQSPKYLFRKEGQNVTLSCEQNLNHDAMYWYRQDPGQGLRLIYYSQIVNDFQKGDIAEGYSVSREKKESFPLTVTSAQKNPTAFYLCASSTRLAGGQETQYFGPGTRLLVL.

The J gene is TRBJ2-7, the V gene TRBV19; maybe TRBD1 (5 bases). Trimming pared 5 bases from V and 2 bases from J, leaving 13 bases between. Germline V lookup: CDR1 LNHDA, CDR2 SQIVND (reference sequence). CDR3 length: 14 residues. CDR3 in DNA: TGTGCCAGTAGTCCTCTCGACAGCACCTACGAGCAGTACTTC. Its translation is CASSPLDSTYEQYF.

The chain recombines TRBV5-1 with TRBJ2-4; TRBD2 matches at 7 bases. The germline V gene has CDR1 SGHRS and CDR2 YFSETQ. The trim removed 0 bases at V and 9 bases at J, leaving 9 bases unmatched. This CDR3 is 15 amino acids long. CDR3 protein: CASSLGDGLGPIQYF. The CDR3 nucleotides are TGCGCCAGCAGCTTGGGGGACGGACTAGGTCCCATTCAGTACTTC.

The genes are TRBV10-3 and TRBJ1-2; a possible D gene is TRBD1 (6 bases). The CDR3 has 15 residues. The V end was cut by 3 bases, the J end by 4 bases, with 15 bases between. Germline CDR1 is ENHRY and CDR2 is SYGVKD. Here the CDR3 reads CAISDPTGLFYGYTF. CDR3 bases: TGTGCCATCAGTGACCCCACAGGGTTGTTCTATGGCTACACCTTC.

This clone was seen just once. CDR3 bases: TGTGCCAGCACCGTGGGAGCCGCCTACGAGCAGTACTTC. As protein: CASTVGAAYEQYF. This rearrangement joins TRBV28 to TRBJ2-7; perhaps TRBD2 as D (5 bases). The CDR3 is 13 residues long. Trimming left V 7 bases short and J 2 bases short, with 12 bases between. CDR1 and CDR2 from the germline V gene are MDHEN and SYDVKM.

This chain joins TRBV7-9 and TRBJ2-1; TRBD1 is a possible D gene (6 bases). The germline V gene has CDR1 SEHNR and CDR2 FQNEAQ (reference sequence). V was cut by 1 base and J by 3 bases, with 19 bases left in between. This CDR3 is built from 18 residues. CDR3 residues: CASSLGGTGYTNYNEQFF. The CDR3 bases are TGTGCCAGCAGCTTAGGCGGAACAGGGTACACCAACTACAATGAGCAGTTCTTC.

The chain links TRBV7-9 to TRBJ2-2; D might be TRBD2 (5 bases). CDR3 length equals 12 residues. With 4 bases removed from V and 7 bases from J, the gap between germline ends came to 7 bases. Germline-derived CDR1 and CDR2 are SEHNR and FQNEAQ (reference sequence). As DNA, the CDR3 is TGTGCCAGCAGCTCCCGGGGCGGGGAGCTGTTTTTT. It translates to CASSSRGGELFF. The whole variable domain, filled in from reference TRBV7-9 and TRBJ2-2, reads DTGVSQNPRHKITKRGQNVTFRCDPISEHNRLYWYRQTLGQGPEFLTYFQNEAQLEKSRLLSDRFSAERPKGSFSTLEIQRTEQGDSAMYLCASSSRGGELFFGEGSRLTVL.

J is TRBJ1-4 and V is TRBV2, with D hard to call. This CDR3 is 14 amino acids long. Germline CDR1 and CDR2: SNHLY and FYNNEI. Trimming left V 6 bases short and J 6 bases short, with 14 bases between. The CDR3: CASREQSKDEKLFF. In DNA form, the CDR3 reads TGTGCCAGCAGAGAACAGAGCAAGGATGAAAAACTGTTTTTT.

This chain joins TRBV25-1 and TRBJ1-1; no definite D call. V gave up 8 bases and J gave up 10 bases, with 8 bases separating them. Germline V gene data show CDR1 as MGHDK and CDR2 as SYGVNS. The CDR3 is 9 amino acids. This chain's CDR3 is CASARGAFF. CDR3 DNA: TGTGCCAGCGCCCGGGGAGCTTTCTTT.

The rearrangement joins TRBV28 to TRBJ1-1; unclear D gene. Germline V CDR1 and CDR2: MDHEN, SYDVKM. The V end was cut by 4 bases, the J end by 3 bases, with 12 bases between. This CDR3 is 14 amino acids long. CDR3: CASSSPLSDTEAFF. The CDR3 DNA reads TGTGCCAGCAGTTCCCCCCTATCCGACACTGAAGCTTTCTTT. Together with reference TRBV28 and TRBJ1-1, the CDR3 gives the full variable domain: DVKVTQSSRYLVKRTGEKVFLECVQDMDHENMFWYRQDPGLGLRLIYFSYDVKMKEKGDIPEGYSVSREKKERFSLILESASTNQTSMYLCASSSPLSDTEAFFGQGTRLTVV.

V usage is TRBV4-3 and J usage is TRBJ2-7; D unclear. Germline V gene sequence: CDR1 LGHNA, CDR2 YSLEER. V gave up 3 bases and J gave up 2 bases, with 20 bases separating them. This CDR3 is 17 amino acids long. The CDR3 spells CASSHSPTPDATYEQYF. The CDR3 DNA follows: TGCGCCAGCAGCCACTCCCCCACCCCGGACGCCACCTACGAGCAGTACTTC.